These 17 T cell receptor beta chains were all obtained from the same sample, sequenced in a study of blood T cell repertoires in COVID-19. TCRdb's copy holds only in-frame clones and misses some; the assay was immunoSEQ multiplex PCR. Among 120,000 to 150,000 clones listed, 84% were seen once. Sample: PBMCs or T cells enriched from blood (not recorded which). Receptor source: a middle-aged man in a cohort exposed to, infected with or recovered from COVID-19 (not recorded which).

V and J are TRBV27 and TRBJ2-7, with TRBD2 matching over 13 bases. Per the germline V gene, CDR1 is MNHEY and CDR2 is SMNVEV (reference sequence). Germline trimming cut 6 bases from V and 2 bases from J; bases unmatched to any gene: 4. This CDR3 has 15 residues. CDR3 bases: TGTGCCAGCAGGCCTGGACTAGCGGGGGCCTACGAGCAGTACTTC. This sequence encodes CASRPGLAGAYEQYF.

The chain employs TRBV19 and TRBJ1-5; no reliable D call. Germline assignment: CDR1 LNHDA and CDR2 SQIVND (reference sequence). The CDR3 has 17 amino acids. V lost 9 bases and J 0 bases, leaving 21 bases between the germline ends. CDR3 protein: CASQPNWARYSNQPQHF. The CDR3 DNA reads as TGTGCCAGCCAACCAAATTGGGCCAGGTATAGCAATCAGCCCCAGCATTTT.

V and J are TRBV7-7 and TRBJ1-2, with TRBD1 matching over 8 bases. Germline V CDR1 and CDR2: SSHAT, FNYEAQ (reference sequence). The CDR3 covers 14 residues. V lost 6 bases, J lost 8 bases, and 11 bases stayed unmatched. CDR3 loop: CASSSSLDRAGYTF. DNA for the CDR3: TGTGCCAGCAGTTCTTCATTGGACAGGGCGGGCTACACCTTC.

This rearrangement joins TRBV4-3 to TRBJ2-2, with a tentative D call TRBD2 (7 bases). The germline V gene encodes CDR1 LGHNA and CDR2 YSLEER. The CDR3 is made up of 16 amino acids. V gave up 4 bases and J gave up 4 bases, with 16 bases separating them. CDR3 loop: CASSLREGGGTGELFF. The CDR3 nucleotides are TGCGCCAGCAGCCTCCGTGAGGGGGGGGGCACCGGGGAGCTGTTTTTT.

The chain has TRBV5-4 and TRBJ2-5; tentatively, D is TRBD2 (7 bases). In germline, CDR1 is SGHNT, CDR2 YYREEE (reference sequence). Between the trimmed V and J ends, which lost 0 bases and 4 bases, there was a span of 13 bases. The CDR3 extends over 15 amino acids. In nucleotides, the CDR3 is TGTGCCAGCAGCTTGGCCGGGGGGCGGGCAGAGACCCAGTACTTC. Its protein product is CASSLAGGRAETQYF.

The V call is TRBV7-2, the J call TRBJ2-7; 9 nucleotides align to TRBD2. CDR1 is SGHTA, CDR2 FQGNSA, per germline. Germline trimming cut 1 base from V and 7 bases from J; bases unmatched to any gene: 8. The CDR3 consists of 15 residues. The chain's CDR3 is CASSLGSGGSEEQYF. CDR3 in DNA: TGTGCCAGCAGCTTAGGGAGCGGGGGGTCCGAAGAGCAGTACTTC.

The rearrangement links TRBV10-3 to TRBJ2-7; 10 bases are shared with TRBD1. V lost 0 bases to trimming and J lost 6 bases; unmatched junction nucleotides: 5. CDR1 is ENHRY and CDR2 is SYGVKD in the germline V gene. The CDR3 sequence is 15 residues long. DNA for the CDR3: TGTGCCATCAGTGAGTCTATGGGACAGGGGTCCGAGCAGTACTTC. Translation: CAISESMGQGSEQYF.

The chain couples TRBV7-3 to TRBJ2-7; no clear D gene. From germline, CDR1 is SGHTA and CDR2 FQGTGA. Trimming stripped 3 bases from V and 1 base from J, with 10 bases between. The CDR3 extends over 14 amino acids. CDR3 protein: CASSLGASSYEQYF. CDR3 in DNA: TGTGCCAGCAGCTTGGGCGCGAGTTCCTACGAGCAGTACTTC.

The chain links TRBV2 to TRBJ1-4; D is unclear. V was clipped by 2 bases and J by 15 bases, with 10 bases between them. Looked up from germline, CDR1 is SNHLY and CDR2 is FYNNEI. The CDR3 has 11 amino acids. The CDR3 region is CASSEKTRVFF. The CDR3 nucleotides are TGTGCCAGCAGTGAAAAGACCCGGGTGTTTTTT. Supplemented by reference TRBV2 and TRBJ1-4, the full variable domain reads EPEVTQTPSHQVTQMGQEVILRCVPISNHLYFYWYRQILGQKVEFLVSFYNNEISEKSEIFDDQFSVERPDGSNFTLKIRSTKLEDSAMYFCASSEKTRVFFGSGTQLSVL.

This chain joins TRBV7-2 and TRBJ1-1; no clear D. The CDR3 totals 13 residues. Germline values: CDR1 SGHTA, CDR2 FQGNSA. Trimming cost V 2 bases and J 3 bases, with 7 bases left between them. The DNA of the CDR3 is TGTGCCAGCAGCTTATCCCGTGACACTGAAGCTTTCTTT. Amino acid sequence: CASSLSRDTEAFF.

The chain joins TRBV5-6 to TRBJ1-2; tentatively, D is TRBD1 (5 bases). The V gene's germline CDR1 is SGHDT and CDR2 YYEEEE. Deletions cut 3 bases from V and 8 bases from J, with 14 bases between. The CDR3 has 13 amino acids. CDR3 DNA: TGTGCCAGCAGCTGGAGGGGAGGGGCGGGCTACACCTTC. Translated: CASSWRGGAGYTF.

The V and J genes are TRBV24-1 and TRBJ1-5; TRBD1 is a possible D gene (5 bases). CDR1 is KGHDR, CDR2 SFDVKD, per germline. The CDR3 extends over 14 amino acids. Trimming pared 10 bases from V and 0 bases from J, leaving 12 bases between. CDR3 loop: CATQGWGSNQPQHF. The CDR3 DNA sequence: TGTGCCACTCAGGGATGGGGTAGCAATCAGCCCCAGCATTTT.

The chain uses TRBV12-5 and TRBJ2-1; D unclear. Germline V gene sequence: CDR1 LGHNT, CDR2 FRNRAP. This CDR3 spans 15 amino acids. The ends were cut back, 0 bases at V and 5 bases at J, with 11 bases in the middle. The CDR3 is CASGLVTGRNNEQFF. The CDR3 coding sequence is TGTGCTAGTGGTTTGGTAACCGGCAGGAACAATGAGCAGTTCTTC.

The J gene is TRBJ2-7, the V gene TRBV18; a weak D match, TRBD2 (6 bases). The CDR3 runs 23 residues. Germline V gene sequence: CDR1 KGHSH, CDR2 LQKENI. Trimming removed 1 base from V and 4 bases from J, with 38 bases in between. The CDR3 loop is CASSPQRAAGGFKASLLLYEQYF. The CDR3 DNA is TGTGCCAGCTCACCACAGCGGGCCGCAGGAGGCTTTAAAGCCTCTCTATTATTATACGAGCAGTACTTC.

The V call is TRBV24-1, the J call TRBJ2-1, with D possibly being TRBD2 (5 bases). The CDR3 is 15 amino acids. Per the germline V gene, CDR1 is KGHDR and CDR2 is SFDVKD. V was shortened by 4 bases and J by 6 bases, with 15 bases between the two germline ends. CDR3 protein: CATSDSREGSNEQFF. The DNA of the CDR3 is TGTGCCACCAGTGACAGCCGGGAAGGGAGCAATGAGCAGTTCTTC.

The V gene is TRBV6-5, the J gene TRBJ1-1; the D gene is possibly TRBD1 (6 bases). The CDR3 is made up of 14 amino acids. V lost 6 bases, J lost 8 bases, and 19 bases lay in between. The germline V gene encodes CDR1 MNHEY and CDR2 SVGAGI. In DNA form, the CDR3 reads TGTGCCAGCAGCGTTGGAGGAAGGGGGACAGAAGCTTTCTTT. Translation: CASSVGGRGTEAFF.

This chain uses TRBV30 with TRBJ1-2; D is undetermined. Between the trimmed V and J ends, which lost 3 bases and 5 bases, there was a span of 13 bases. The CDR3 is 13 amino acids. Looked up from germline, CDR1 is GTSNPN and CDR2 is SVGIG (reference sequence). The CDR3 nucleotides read TGTGCCTGGAGAGCCGGGTCGGGATATGGCTACACCTTC. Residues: CAWRAGSGYGYTF.